This T cell receptor (beta chain) emerged from a study of early T cells in non-severe SARS-CoV-2 infection. Background on the study: Sequencing was performed on bulk RNA from unsorted whole blood, leaving chains unpaired.

Study results and limitations: Missing private and CD4 specificities, VDJdb matching favored anti-spike CD8 responses.

About this clonotype itself: Its specificity is not known.

TCRdb reanalysed the 5' RACE reads using MiXCR and keeps one entry per CDR3 protein. The sample records some 78,000 distinct CDR3 sequences, less than 15% being singletons. V trimming: 4 bases; J trimming: 4 bases; junction bases outside the gene matches: 1. The V gene's germline CDR1 is SNHLY and CDR2 FYNNEI. This CDR3 region has 15 residues. This clonotype originated in an adult who was a healthcare worker with PCR-confirmed SARS-CoV-2 infection or an uninfected control (not recorded which). The sample was whole blood. The J gene is TRBJ2-2, the V gene TRBV2; 12 positions agree with TRBD1. The CDR3 sequence: CASSAGQGATGELFF. The CDR3 bases are TGTGCCAGCAGTGCGGGACAGGGGGCCACCGGGGAGCTGTTTTTT.